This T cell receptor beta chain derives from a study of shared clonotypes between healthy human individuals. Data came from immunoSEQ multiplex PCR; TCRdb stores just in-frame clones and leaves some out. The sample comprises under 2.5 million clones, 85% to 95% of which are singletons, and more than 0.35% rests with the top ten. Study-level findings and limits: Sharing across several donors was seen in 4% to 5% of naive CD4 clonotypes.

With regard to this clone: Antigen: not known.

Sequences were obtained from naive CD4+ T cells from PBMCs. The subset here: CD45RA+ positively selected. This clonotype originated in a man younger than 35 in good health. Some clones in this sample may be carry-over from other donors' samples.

The chain's CDR3 is CASSMNTRGTEAFF. DNA of the CDR3: TGTGCCAGTAGTATGAACACGAGGGGTACTGAAGCTTTCTTT. This chain joins TRBV19 and TRBJ1-1; possibly TRBD1 for D (5 bases). CDR1 and CDR2 from the germline V gene are LNHDA and SQIVND (reference sequence). CDR3 length: 14 residues. The V and J ends lost 3 bases and 5 bases respectively, with 13 bases between them.